This T cell receptor (beta chain) was sequenced during a study of response to subunit inactivated influenza vaccine (dated by TCRdb to between 2017 and 2018). A note on the overall study: To follow how T cells responded to a trivalent subunit inactivated influenza vaccine, the researchers relied on deep quantitative profiling of the T cell receptor repertoire.

From the cysteine through the phenylalanine, the CDR3 covers 16 amino acids. Only the CDR3 DNA stays, 48 bases, in frame from base 1. For this chain, trimming is 1 base at the V end and 0 bases at the J end, and the number of junction bases without a gene match is 4. The germline V gene sets CDR1 to ENHRY and CDR2 to SYGVKD. This clonotype was seen only a few times. Its antigen is currently not known. There are no base qualities to consult, and no much larger clone falls within one base. Findings and caveats that apply to the study as a whole: According to the authors, only a limited number of new T cells may be recruited by each seasonal influenza vaccination.

Library method: RT-PCR. The run used an Illumina HiSeq 2500. TCRdb reran the public reads through fastp at Q25 and MiXCR, keeping productive beta chains. Each record represents a unique CDR3 protein, reported with the most common genes and DNA among its rows. The sample table holds approximately 500,000 distinct CDR3 sequences, of which around 15% were seen once. In total, the top ten clones hold around 10% of the sample. The rearranged segments are TRBV10-3 and TRBJ1-1; TRBD1 agrees with 8 junctional bases. The specimen was PBMCs from blood, collected 11 to 12 days after vaccination. The sequence came from a man aged 50 or older who received an inactivated influenza vaccine. Donor details come from another sample of the same person, matched by shared clones. The DNA sequence is given as TGTGCCATCAGTGAGTATTGGGACAGGTTGAACACTGAAGCTTTCTTT. Its product reads: CAISEYWDRLNTEAFF.